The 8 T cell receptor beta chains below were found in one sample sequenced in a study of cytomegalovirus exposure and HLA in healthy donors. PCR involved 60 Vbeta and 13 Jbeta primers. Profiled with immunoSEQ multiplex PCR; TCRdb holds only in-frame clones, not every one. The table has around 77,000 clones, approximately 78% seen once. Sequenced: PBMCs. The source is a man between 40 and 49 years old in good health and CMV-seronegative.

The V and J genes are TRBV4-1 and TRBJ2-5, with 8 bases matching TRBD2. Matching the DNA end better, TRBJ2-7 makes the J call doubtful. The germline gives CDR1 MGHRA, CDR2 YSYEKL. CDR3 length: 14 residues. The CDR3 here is CASSPFGGGYEQYF. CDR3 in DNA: TGCGCCAGCAGCCCCTTCGGGGGGGGCTACGAGCAGTACTTC.

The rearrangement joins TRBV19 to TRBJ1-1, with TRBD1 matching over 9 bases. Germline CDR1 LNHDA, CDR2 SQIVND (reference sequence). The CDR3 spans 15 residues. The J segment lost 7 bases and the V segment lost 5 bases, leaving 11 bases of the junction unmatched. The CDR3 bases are TGTGCCAGTAGTCCCGGAATCACAGGGGGCGGTGAAGCTTTCTTT. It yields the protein CASSPGITGGGEAFF.

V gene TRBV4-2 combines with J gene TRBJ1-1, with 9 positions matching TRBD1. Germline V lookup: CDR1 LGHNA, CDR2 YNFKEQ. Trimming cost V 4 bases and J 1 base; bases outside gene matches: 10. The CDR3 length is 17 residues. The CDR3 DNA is TGTGCCAGCAGCCTTACGACAGGGGGTCTTACGAACACTGAAGCTTTCTTT. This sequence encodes CASSLTTGGLTNTEAFF.

The DNA for the CDR3 is TGTGCCAGCAGTGACTGGGACACCGTTGGGGAGACCCAGTACTTC. Translated: CASSDWDTVGETQYF. The rearrangement links TRBV25-1 to TRBJ2-5; maybe TRBD1 (6 bases). Germline loops: CDR1 MGHDK, CDR2 SYGVNS. V lost 3 bases to trimming and J lost 5 bases, with 16 bases between them. The CDR3 spans 15 residues.

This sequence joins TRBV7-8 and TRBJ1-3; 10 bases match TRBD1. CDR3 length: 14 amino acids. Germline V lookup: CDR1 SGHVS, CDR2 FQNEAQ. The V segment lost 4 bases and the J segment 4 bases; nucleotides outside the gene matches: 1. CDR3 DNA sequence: TGTGCCAGCAGCTGGACAGGGGGAGGAAACACCATATATTTT. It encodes CASSWTGGGNTIYF.

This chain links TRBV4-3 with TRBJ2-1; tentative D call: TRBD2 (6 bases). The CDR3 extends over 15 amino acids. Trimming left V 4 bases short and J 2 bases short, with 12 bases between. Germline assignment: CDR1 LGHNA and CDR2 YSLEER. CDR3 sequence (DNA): TGCGCCAGCAGCCTCCGCGGGGTCCCCTACAATGAGCAGTTCTTC. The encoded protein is CASSLRGVPYNEQFF.

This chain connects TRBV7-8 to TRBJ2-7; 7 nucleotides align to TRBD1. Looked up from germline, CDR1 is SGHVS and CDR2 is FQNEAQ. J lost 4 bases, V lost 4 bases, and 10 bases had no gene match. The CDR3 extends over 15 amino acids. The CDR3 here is CASSSRQGSRYEQYF. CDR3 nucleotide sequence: TGTGCCAGCAGCTCCCGACAGGGTAGTAGATACGAGCAGTACTTC.

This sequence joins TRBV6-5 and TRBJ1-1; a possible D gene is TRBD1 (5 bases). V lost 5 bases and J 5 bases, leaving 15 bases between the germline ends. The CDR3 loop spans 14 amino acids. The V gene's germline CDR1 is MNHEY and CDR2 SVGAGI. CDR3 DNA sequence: TGTGCCAGCAGTCGGAGGGAGAGGGGTACTGAAGCTTTCTTT. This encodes CASSRRERGTEAFF.